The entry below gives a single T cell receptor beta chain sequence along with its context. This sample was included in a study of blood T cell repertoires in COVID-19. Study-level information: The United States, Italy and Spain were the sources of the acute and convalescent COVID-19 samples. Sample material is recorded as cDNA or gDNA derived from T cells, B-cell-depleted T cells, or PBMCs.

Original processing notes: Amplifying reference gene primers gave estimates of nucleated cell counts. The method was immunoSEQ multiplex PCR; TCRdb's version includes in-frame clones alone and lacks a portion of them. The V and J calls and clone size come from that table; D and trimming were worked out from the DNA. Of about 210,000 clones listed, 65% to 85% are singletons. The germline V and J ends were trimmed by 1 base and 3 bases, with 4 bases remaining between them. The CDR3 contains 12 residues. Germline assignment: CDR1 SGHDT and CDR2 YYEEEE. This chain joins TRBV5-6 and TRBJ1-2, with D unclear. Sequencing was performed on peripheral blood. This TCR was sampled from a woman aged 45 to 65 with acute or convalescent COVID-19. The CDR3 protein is CASSLSYYGYTF. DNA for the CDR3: TGTGCCAGCAGCTTGAGCTACTATGGCTACACCTTC.